This T cell receptor (beta chain) was documented in a study of shared clonotypes between healthy human individuals. Broader study findings: At large depth, rarefaction still showed sorted-subset sequencing to be incomplete.

About this clone itself: Its antigen is currently unknown.

Assay runs were performed at deep level. The method was immunoSEQ multiplex PCR; TCRdb's version includes in-frame clones alone and lacks a portion of them. The data hold 2 million to 2.5 million clones, with 80% to 95% observed a single time. With V trimmed by 6 bases and J by 4 bases, 14 bases remained unmatched. CDR1 is MGHRA, CDR2 YSYEKL, per germline. The CDR3 is 17 amino acids. This sequence joins TRBV4-1 and TRBJ1-2; TRBD1 aligns across 10 bases. The TCR originated in a man between 18 and 35 years old in good health. Some clones in this sample may be carry-over from other donors' samples. The specimen sequenced was naive CD4+ T cells from PBMCs. Subset here: CD45RA+ positively selected. The CDR3 DNA is TGCGCCAGCAGACACCCACCACGGGACAGGGGTTCCTATGGCTACACCTTC. Translated: CASRHPPRDRGSYGYTF.